The rows below give T cell receptor beta chains drawn from one sample of a study of T cell repertoires in cytomegalovirus infection. TCRdb re-called the reads through MiXCR, storing one row per CDR3 protein. The sample lists about 920,000 distinct CDR3 sequences; roughly 31% were seen once. No antigens are known for them. The material was cultured CD8+ T cells from PBMCs, obtained from culture after CMV antigen stimulation. These receptors all come from a human donor in good health (CMV status not recorded). Some clones in this sample may be carry-over from other donors' samples. CDR3s include the opening cysteine and the closing phenylalanine or tryptophan. The D gene is left open where the match is weak. The listing skips clone size in some rows; elsewhere it reads once, few, many or a size class.

D gene	clone size	V gene	J gene	CDR3 protein	CDR3 DNA
.	.	TRBV7-8	TRBJ2-1	CASSLDEPRGEQFF	TGTGCCAGCAGCTTAGATGAGCCTCGCGGTGAGCAGTTCTTC
TRBD1	few	TRBV2	TRBJ1-5	CASSSTGQDNQPQHF	TGTGCCAGCAGTTCGACGGGACAGGACAATCAGCCCCAGCATTTT
.	few	TRBV19	TRBJ1-6	CASSMISGLSYNSPLHF	TGTGCCAGTAGTATGATCTCGGGACTCTCCTATAATTCACCCCTCCACTTT
TRBD2	few	TRBV4-1	TRBJ2-1	CASSPTSSGNLGNEQFF	TGCGCCAGCAGCCCGACCTCTAGCGGGAACCTCGGGAATGAGCAGTTCTTC
TRBD2	.	TRBV6-6	TRBJ2-4	CASSGTSGAGEYIQYF	TGTGCCAGCAGCGGGACTAGCGGGGCCGGTGAATACATTCAGTACTTC
.	.	TRBV12-3/TRBV12-4	TRBJ1-2	CASSTSAVDGYTF	TGTGCCAGCAGCACCAGCGCGGTGGATGGCTACACCTTC
.	few	TRBV27	TRBJ2-5	CASSPAGDSQETQYF	TGTGCCAGCAGTCCAGCGGGGGACAGCCAAGAGACCCAGTACTTC
.	.	TRBV6-6	TRBJ2-2	CASGGRAANTGELFF	TGTGCCAGCGGGGGACGGGCTGCGAACACCGGGGAGCTGTTTTTT
.	many	TRBV4-1	TRBJ1-4	CASSQATGTNGKLFF	TGCGCCAGCAGCCAAGCGACCGGGACAAACGGAAAACTGTTTTTT
.	few	TRBV4-1	TRBJ2-1	CASALIAVGYNEQFF	TGCGCCAGCGCCCTTATTGCGGTGGGGTACAATGAGCAGTTCTTC
.	.	TRBV7-6	TRBJ2-7	CASSLGVTGKLPYEQYF	TGTGCCAGCAGCTTAGGGGTCACAGGAAAGCTCCCCTACGAGCAGTACTTC
.	few	TRBV29-1	TRBJ2-7	CSVKGGYEQYF	TGCAGCGTTAAAGGGGGCTACGAGCAGTACTTC
TRBD1	.	TRBV10-3	TRBJ1-1	CAIGTGGTEAFF	TGTGCCATCGGGACAGGGGGCACTGAAGCTTTCTTT
.	.	TRBV2	TRBJ1-1	CASTWSRSIFF	TGTGCCAGCACCTGGAGTCGATCGATATTCTTT
.	.	TRBV12-3/TRBV12-4	TRBJ2-2	CASSTTGSTGELFF	TGTGCCAGCAGCACCACAGGGAGCACCGGGGAGCTGTTTTTT
.	few	TRBV20-1	TRBJ2-1	CSASELGNNEQFF	TGCAGTGCTAGTGAATTAGGTAACAATGAGCAGTTCTTC
.	.	TRBV2	TRBJ1-2	CASSEGTHRIIYGYTF	TGTGCCAGCAGTGAGGGCACGCACCGGATTATTTATGGCTACACCTTC
.	many	TRBV7-6	TRBJ2-2	CASSGADVVTGELFF	TGTGCCAGCAGCGGGGCTGACGTTGTAACCGGGGAGCTGTTTTTT
.	.	TRBV4-1	TRBJ2-7	CASSQAQDATSYEQYF	TGCGCCAGCAGCCAGGCTCAGGATGCCACGAGCTACGAGCAGTACTTC
TRBD2	many	TRBV12-3/TRBV12-4	TRBJ2-5	CASTLTSGGETQYF	TGTGCCAGCACCCTGACTAGCGGGGGAGAGACCCAGTACTTC
.	once	TRBV9	TRBJ2-2	CASSVQRVGNTGELFF	TGTGCCAGCAGCGTACAGAGGGTAGGGAACACCGGGGAGCTGTTTTTT
.	few	TRBV7-9	TRBJ2-1	CASSLEGGRVNEQFF	TGTGCCAGCAGCTTAGAAGGGGGAAGGGTCAATGAGCAGTTCTTC
.	few	TRBV10-3	TRBJ2-5	CAISGPEEETQYF	TGTGCCATCAGTGGCCCAGAGGAAGAGACCCAGTACTTC
TRBD1	few	TRBV12-3/TRBV12-4	TRBJ1-1	CASSPGQGRLNTEAFF	TGTGCCAGCAGTCCGGGACAGGGTCGTTTAAACACTGAAGCTTTCTTT
TRBD1	few	TRBV20-1	TRBJ2-7	CSATGTEFYEQYF	TGCAGTGCTACCGGGACAGAGTTTTACGAGCAGTACTTC
TRBD1	few	TRBV6-2/TRBV6-3	TRBJ1-1	CASSYEDRDTEAFF	TGTGCCAGCAGTTACGAGGACAGGGACACTGAAGCTTTCTTT
TRBD2	.	TRBV7-9	TRBJ2-7	CDSSSRTSGIEQYF	TGTGACAGCAGCTCTAGGACTAGCGGGATCGAGCAGTACTTC
.	few	TRBV27	TRBJ1-2	CASSLTVSYGYTF	TGTGCCAGCAGTTTGACAGTCTCCTATGGCTACACCTTC
TRBD2	once	TRBV19	TRBJ2-5	CASSTRGMAGGQETQYF	TGTGCCAGTAGTACGCGGGGGATGGCGGGGGGACAAGAGACCCAGTACTTC
TRBD2	few	TRBV6-2/TRBV6-3	TRBJ2-3	CATLKRGRTDTQYF	TGTGCCACCCTGAAGCGGGGGCGCACAGATACGCAGTATTTT
TRBD2	.	TRBV15	TRBJ2-1	CATSRAGSGEKFF	TGTGCCACCAGCAGAGCCGGTAGCGGGGAAAAGTTCTTC
.	.	TRBV4-1	TRBJ2-1	CASSQDPTYNEQFF	TGCGCCAGCAGCCAAGACCCCACCTACAATGAGCAGTTCTTC
.	few	TRBV6-2/TRBV6-3	TRBJ2-6	CASSGIRHTQSVSGANVLTF	TGTGCCAGCAGTGGCATTCGACACACCCAATCGGTATCTGGGGCCAACGTCCTGACTTTC
.	.	TRBV6-1	TRBJ2-4	CASSEPLAKNIQYF	TGTGCCAGCAGTGAACCCCTAGCCAAAAACATTCAGTACTTC
.	few	TRBV9	TRBJ2-7	CASSARQLSEQYF	TGTGCCAGCAGCGCCCGACAGTTGTCCGAGCAGTACTTC
.	.	TRBV5-4	TRBJ1-1	CASGEGNEAFF	TGTGCCAGTGGCGAGGGGAATGAAGCTTTCTTT
TRBD1	many	TRBV11-1	TRBJ2-5	CASSERDSSWETQYF	TGTGCCAGCAGCGAAAGGGACAGCTCGTGGGAGACCCAGTACTTC